The next 22 T cell receptor beta chains were all read from a single sample in a study of T cells in Graves' hyperthyroidism and ophthalmopathy. Regions amplified from RNA transcripts were the TCR beta CDR3 regions. A first-round RT-PCR of the TCR CDR3 used the HTBI primer set. TCRdb re-derived calls from the multiplex PCR reads in MiXCR, one entry per CDR3 protein. The table shows roughly 420,000 distinct CDR3 sequences, with around a sixth occurring only once. Sequenced sample: blood. The receptors originated from a woman under 30 with Graves' hyperthyroidism.

This clonotype was recorded many times. CDR3 in DNA: TGTGCCAGCAGCTTGACAACTAATGGCTACACCTTC. Protein product: CASSLTTNGYTF. The rearrangement uses TRBV5-6 and TRBJ1-2; D is undetermined. The V gene's germline CDR1 is SGHDT and CDR2 YYEEEE. Trimming cost V 1 base and J 6 bases, with 7 bases left between them. There are 12 residues in the CDR3.

V usage is TRBV2 and J usage is TRBJ2-1, with 8 bases identical to TRBD2. The CDR3 spans 15 residues. Germline CDR1 reads SNHLY; CDR2 reads FYNNEI. V dropped 5 bases and J dropped 4; count of bases not matched to a gene: 7. CDR3 loop: CASSTGTRAYNEQFF. CDR3 nucleotides: TGTGCCAGCAGTACCGGGACTAGGGCATACAATGAGCAGTTCTTC.

The rearrangement uses TRBV29-1 and TRBJ1-1; 7 nucleotides align to TRBD1. The CDR3 is 15 amino acids. CDR1 and CDR2 from the germline V gene are SQVTM and ANQGSEA. V trimming: 1 base; J trimming: 4 bases; junction bases outside the gene matches: 9. This CDR3 reads CSVEGGEGAVTEAFF. The CDR3, as DNA: TGCAGCGTTGAAGGGGGGGAGGGGGCCGTCACTGAAGCTTTCTTT.

In this sample, this clonotype turned up many times. This chain links TRBV5-6 with TRBJ1-4; no clear D. The length of the CDR3 is 12 residues. Trimming stripped 4 bases from V and 8 bases from J, with 9 bases between. The germline V gene has CDR1 SGHDT and CDR2 YYEEEE. CDR3 nucleotide sequence: TGTGCCAGCAGCCGGAGCGGGGAAAAACTGTTTTTT. As protein: CASSRSGEKLFF.

This clonotype was counted only a few times. At one end the junction does not follow the germline gene, possibly because of a read error. The rearrangement joins TRBV30 to TRBJ1-6, with D uncertain. Germline CDR1 and CDR2: GTSNPN and SVGIG (reference sequence). The CDR3 length is 15 residues. CDR3 loop: CAWSGGISYNSPPHF. CDR3 nucleotides: TGTGCCTGGAGTGGCGGGATCTCCTATAATTCACCCCCCCACTTT.

On this clonotype itself: At one end the junction does not follow the germline gene, possibly because of a read error. This chain links TRBV12-3 or TRBV12-4 with TRBJ2-2; 9 bases are a match to TRBD2. The CDR3 spans 14 residues. CDR3 in amino acids: CASAAGGNTGEPFF. CDR3 nucleotide sequence: TGTGCCAGCGCAGCGGGAGGAAACACCGGGGAGCCGTTTTTT.

The genes are TRBV28 and TRBJ2-5; TRBD1 matches at 8 bases. This CDR3 contains 14 residues. Trimming at V came to 5 bases and at J to 5 bases, leaving 7 bases not matched to a gene. The germline V gene encodes CDR1 MDHEN and CDR2 SYDVKM. In nucleotides, the CDR3 is TGTGCCAGCAGTCGGACAGGGCGACTGGAGACCCAGTACTTC. This codes for CASSRTGRLETQYF.

This chain uses TRBV30 with TRBJ2-7; 8 bases agree with TRBD2. V lost 4 bases and J lost 4; bases outside the gene matches: 15. The CDR3 contains 16 residues. Germline loops: CDR1 GTSNPN, CDR2 SVGIG (reference sequence). This chain's CDR3 is CAWMGASGGSRYEQYF. The CDR3 nucleotides read TGTGCCTGGATGGGAGCCTCGGGGGGGAGTAGGTACGAGCAGTACTTC.

This clonotype was recorded many times. The chain combines TRBV12-3 or TRBV12-4 with TRBJ2-7, with a tentative D call TRBD1 (6 bases). The CDR3 has 11 residues. V was trimmed by 4 bases and J by 11 bases, leaving 12 bases between them. The CDR3 spells CASSWGHKKYF. In nucleotides, the CDR3 is TGTGCCAGCAGTTGGGGACATAAGAAGTACTTC.

V gene TRBV20-1 combines with J gene TRBJ2-5; TRBD2 agrees at 9 bases. The CDR3 has 15 amino acids. Germline CDR1 and CDR2: DFQATT and SNEGSKA (reference sequence). V was clipped by 6 bases and J by 0 bases; unmatched bases: 8. CDR3 coding DNA: TGCAGTGCCCCAGGGCGGGGGGGATACCAAGAGACCCAGTACTTC. Translating it yields CSAPGRGGYQETQYF.

This clonotype was seen many times. The rearrangement links TRBV10-3 to TRBJ2-2; the D gene is possibly TRBD2 (6 bases). Germline CDR1 reads ENHRY; CDR2 reads SYGVKD. V was pared by 4 bases and J by 2 bases, with 14 bases between. This CDR3 is 16 amino acids long. Written as DNA, the CDR3 is TGTGCCATCAGTGTCTTGGGAGGTCTCAACACCGGGGAGCTGTTTTTT. Protein: CAISVLGGLNTGELFF.

This clonotype showed up just a few times. The rearrangement uses TRBV20-1 and TRBJ1-6; TRBD1 matches 8 bases. There are 13 residues in the CDR3. V was clipped by 7 bases and J by 13 bases; unmatched bases: 12. Germline V CDR1 and CDR2: DFQATT, SNEGSKA (reference sequence). The DNA for the CDR3 is TGCAGTGGGGAAGGACAGGGCGGGTTCCCCCTCCACTTT. Its protein product is CSGEGQGGFPLHF.

In the case of this clonotype: A clone one base away is much larger, so this may be a read error. The V gene is TRBV12-3 or TRBV12-4, the J gene TRBJ2-3, with 12 bases fitting TRBD2. There are 18 residues in the CDR3. V gave up 4 bases and J gave up 4 bases; unmatched junction bases: 12. Here the CDR3 reads CASSSRSSGGAWADTQYF. CDR3 nucleotides: TGTGCCAGCAGTTCCCGGTCTAGCGGGGGGGCCTGGGCAGATACGCAGTATTTT.

The J gene is TRBJ2-7, the V gene TRBV3-1; D is uncertain. CDR1 is LGHDT and CDR2 is YNNKEL in the germline V gene (reference sequence). CDR3 length: 14 amino acids. V lost 1 base and J lost 2, with 9 bases in between. CDR3 DNA sequence: TGTGCCAGCAGCCAAGGGATAGGAGCCTACGAGCAGTACTTC. It translates to CASSQGIGAYEQYF.

The V and J genes are TRBV27 and TRBJ2-7, with 7 bases fitting TRBD2. CDR3 size: 16 residues. Per the germline V gene, CDR1 is MNHEY and CDR2 is SMNVEV (reference sequence). J was trimmed by 0 bases and V by 2 bases; bases with no gene match: 7. The CDR3 region is CASSLRRLAVSYEQYF. CDR3 coding DNA: TGTGCCAGCAGTTTAAGGCGGCTAGCGGTCTCCTACGAGCAGTACTTC.

This clonotype was observed a handful of times. This rearrangement joins TRBV14 to TRBJ2-7; 10 positions agree with TRBD1. Per the germline V gene, CDR1 is SGHDN and CDR2 is FVKESK. V was pared by 1 base and J by 4 bases, with 7 bases of the junction left unmatched. This CDR3 contains 16 residues. The chain's CDR3 is CASSQAVGQGIYEQYF. The CDR3 bases are TGTGCCAGCAGCCAAGCCGTGGGACAGGGGATTTACGAGCAGTACTTC.

The chain uses TRBV18 and TRBJ1-1; TRBD1 agrees at 7 bases. Per the germline V gene, CDR1 is KGHSH and CDR2 is LQKENI. There are 14 residues in the CDR3. V gave up 4 bases and J gave up 1 base; unmatched junction bases: 3. The CDR3 loop reads CASSRDSSNTEAFF. CDR3 DNA sequence: TGTGCCAGCTCACGGGACAGCTCGAACACTGAAGCTTTCTTT.

This clonotype has at least ten counts. The CDR3: CASSVRAGRRGGELFF. The CDR3, as DNA: TGTGCCAGCAGCGTACGTGCGGGGAGGCGGGGCGGGGAGCTGTTTTTT. The chain couples TRBV9 to TRBJ2-2; D is perhaps TRBD2 (6 bases). Deletions cut 1 base from V and 7 bases from J, with 17 bases between. CDR1 SGDLS and CDR2 YYNGEE come from the germline V gene. This CDR3 comprises 16 residues.

Ten or more counts support this clonotype. The V and J genes are TRBV3-1 and TRBJ1-5; D is perhaps TRBD1 (5 bases). The CDR3 extends over 16 amino acids. The germline V gene has CDR1 LGHDT and CDR2 YNNKEL (reference sequence). Trimming left V 1 base short and J 4 bases short, with 14 bases between. CDR3 DNA sequence: TGTGCCAGCAGCCAAGCCTTCGGGACGGGGAATCAGCCCCAGCATTTT. Amino acids: CASSQAFGTGNQPQHF.

There are many counts of this clonotype. The chain is built from TRBV5-1 and TRBJ2-7; TRBD2 is a possible D gene (6 bases). Between the trimmed V and J ends, which lost 4 bases and 3 bases, there was a span of 17 bases. The CDR3 has 15 amino acids. Per the germline V gene, CDR1 is SGHRS and CDR2 is YFSETQ. CDR3 residues: CASSPQGSRDYEQYF. For the CDR3, the DNA is TGCGCCAGCAGCCCCCAGGGATCGCGGGACTACGAGCAGTACTTC.

This clonotype was seen ten or more times. The chain links TRBV20-1 to TRBJ2-4, with D uncertain. V was shortened by 3 bases and J by 8 bases, with 14 bases between the two germline ends. Germline V CDR1 and CDR2: DFQATT, SNEGSKA (reference sequence). This CDR3 has 13 residues. In DNA form, the CDR3 reads TGCAGTGCTAGTCTTGGGGTTCCGTACATTCAGTACTTC. Residues: CSASLGVPYIQYF.

In this sample, this clonotype turned up many times. The rearrangement joins TRBV7-8 to TRBJ1-2, with D unresolved. CDR3 length: 19 residues. Looked up from germline, CDR1 is SGHVS and CDR2 is FQNEAQ. The germline V and J ends were trimmed by 1 base and 0 bases, with 21 bases remaining between them. CDR3 loop: CASSLDRIRIATSNYGYTF. CDR3 sequence (DNA): TGTGCCAGCAGCTTAGATCGGATAAGGATTGCGACTTCTAACTATGGCTACACCTTC.